This T cell receptor (beta chain) was identified during a study of cytotoxic CD8 clonotypes in ibrutinib-treated CLL. Points from the study as a whole: Rising at ibrutinib response, clonality subsequently fell back toward baseline at progression. Sampling times differed between sustained-remission and progressing patients.

The CDR3 totals 14 residues. Looked up from germline, CDR1 is SGHRS and CDR2 is YFSETQ. V gave up 0 bases and J gave up 7 bases, with 13 bases separating them. Sequencing used immunoSEQ multiplex PCR; TCRdb keeps in-frame clones, though not all of them. The sample records 50,000 to 65,000 clones, approximately 57% being singletons. On this clone: The antigen is not known.

The input for sequencing was PBMCs, taken after 12 months of ibrutinib treatment. The sequence was obtained from a human donor with chronic lymphocytic leukemia. The rearrangement links TRBV5-1 to TRBJ1-2; maybe TRBD1 (6 bases). The CDR3 loop reads CASSLGGQLVGYTF. For the CDR3, the DNA is TGCGCCAGCAGCTTGGGTGGACAGTTAGTTGGCTACACCTTC. Drawing the rest from reference TRBV5-1 and TRBJ1-2, the complete variable domain is KAGVTQTPRYLIKTRGQQVTLSCSPISGHRSVSWYQQTPGQGLQFLFEYFSETQRNKGNFPGRFSGRQFSNSRSEMNVSTLELGDSALYLCASSLGGQLVGYTFGSGTRLTVV.